The TCR beta chain under discussion was sequenced for a study of T cells expressing NK-cell markers. Overall study: It was sorted CD3+CD56-NKG2C+, CD3+CD56+NKG2C- and CD3+CD56+NKG2C+ T cells that provided the TCR beta repertoires. Of eight sequenced donors, seven were HCMV-seropositive and one HCMV-seronegative. Findings and caveats of the study: Several donors likewise had their CD3+CD56-NKG2C+ fraction led by these clonotypes.

Germline V gives CDR1 SGHRS, CDR2 YFSETQ. The CDR3 contains 16 residues. For this clonotype: The antigen remains undetermined.

As the method of synthesis, 5'RACE template switching with UMIs yielded TCR beta cDNA. TCRdb reworked the 5' RACE reads into one entry per CDR3 protein, no DNA. The listing records a few hundred thousand distinct CDR3 sequences. The source of this sequence is a man between 18 and 69 years old in good health. Sequenced: blood T cells: a sorted CD56 or NKG2C T cell subset, CD4+ or CD8+ T cells, or bulk PBMC T cells (not recorded which). The rearrangement uses TRBV5-1 and TRBJ2-1; checking the TCRdb D call of TRBD2 is not possible without DNA. The CDR3 sequence is CASSLVPGLAGEGQFF.